These 10 T cell receptor beta chains came from one sample sequenced in a study of Graves' ophthalmopathy and Graves' hyperthyroidism. For repertoire sequencing, the TCR beta CDR3 regions were amplified from RNA transcripts. First-round RT-PCR with HTBI primers preceded a second-round multiplex PCR. Each CDR3 protein gets one entry after TCRdb re-called the multiplex PCR reads with MiXCR. The sample yields approximately 160,000 distinct CDR3 sequences, about two fifths seen once. Sequenced material: peripheral blood. These receptors all stem from a man aged 30 to 45 with Graves' ophthalmopathy.

The chain links TRBV2 to TRBJ1-1, with D perhaps matching TRBD1 (5 bases). Germline loops: CDR1 SNHLY, CDR2 FYNNEI. The germline V and J ends were trimmed by 0 bases and 6 bases, with 11 bases remaining between them. CDR3 length: 14 residues. In DNA form, the CDR3 reads TGTGCCAGCAGTGAAGCGGGCCGAGGGGCTGAAGCTTTCTTT. Its protein is CASSEAGRGAEAFF.

This clonotype was seen ten or more times. The chain carries TRBV5-1 and TRBJ1-6; possibly TRBD1 for D (5 bases). Germline assignment: CDR1 SGHRS and CDR2 YFSETQ. V lost 0 bases, J lost 8 bases, and 12 bases lay in between. The CDR3 is 15 amino acids. In DNA form, the CDR3 reads TGCGCCAGCAGCTTGGGGACACGACCCGATTCACCCCTCCACTTT. Protein: CASSLGTRPDSPLHF.

This clonotype was seen repeatedly, ten times or more. V and J are TRBV15 and TRBJ1-5; D perhaps matches TRBD1 (6 bases). This CDR3 has 15 residues. Deletions cut 5 bases from V and 9 bases from J, with 20 bases between. Germline V gene sequence: CDR1 LNHNV, CDR2 YYDKDF (reference sequence). This CDR3 reads CATSPEGGGGRPQHF. The CDR3 nucleotides are TGTGCCACCAGCCCGGAAGGGGGAGGGGGGCGGCCCCAGCATTTT.

This clonotype was detected ten times or more. The chain has TRBV28 and TRBJ2-1; 11 positions agree with TRBD2. Germline loops: CDR1 MDHEN, CDR2 SYDVKM. This CDR3 spans 15 amino acids. After removal of 2 bases from V and 8 bases from J, the junction contained 5 bases not matched to a gene. The CDR3 spells CASSLGLAGGYEQFF. In DNA, the CDR3 is TGTGCCAGCAGTTTAGGGCTAGCGGGAGGATATGAGCAGTTCTTC.

This clonotype was observed at least ten times. The CDR3 sequence is CATSDSDRHLQETQYF. DNA for the CDR3: TGTGCCACCAGTGACTCGGACAGGCACCTCCAAGAGACCCAGTACTTC. The J gene is TRBJ2-5, the V gene TRBV24-1; TRBD1 aligns across 7 bases. The CDR3 is 16 residues long. The germline gives CDR1 KGHDR, CDR2 SFDVKD. The V and J ends lost 4 bases and 1 base, in that order; junction bases with no gene match: 8.

Ten or more counts support this clonotype. J is TRBJ1-2 and V is TRBV6-5; 8 bases line up with TRBD1. Germline V CDR1 and CDR2: MNHEY, SVGAGI. The CDR3 loop spans 16 amino acids. The trim removed 0 bases at V and 8 bases at J, leaving 11 bases unmatched. CDR3 sequence reads: CASSYSTGDRSGGYTF. DNA for the CDR3: TGTGCCAGCAGTTACTCGACTGGGGACAGGTCGGGCGGCTACACCTTC.

This clonotype was counted at least ten times. This sequence joins TRBV28 and TRBJ2-7, with 7 bases fitting TRBD2. Germline trimming cut 2 bases from V and 0 bases from J; bases unmatched to any gene: 4. The CDR3 loop spans 15 amino acids. Looked up from germline, CDR1 is MDHEN and CDR2 is SYDVKM. This CDR3 reads CASSLRTRISYEQYF. The CDR3, as DNA: TGTGCCAGCAGTTTAAGGACTAGGATCTCCTACGAGCAGTACTTC.

This clonotype was counted at least ten times. One end of the junction does not line up with germline, which may come from a read error. The chain is built from TRBV5-1 and TRBJ2-7; weak D call: TRBD1 (7 bases). The CDR3 runs 21 residues. CDR1 is SGHRS and CDR2 is YFSETQ in the germline V gene. CDR3 region: CASSLGRARGSGASRQPRYLF. DNA for the CDR3: TGCGCCAGCAGCTTGGGACGCGCCAGGGGGTCGGGGGCAAGCCGCCAACCCAGGTACCTCTTC.

In this sample, this clonotype turned up many times. This sequence joins TRBV29-1 and TRBJ1-2; a weak D match, TRBD1 (5 bases). Germline V gives CDR1 SQVTM, CDR2 ANQGSEA. The length of the CDR3 is 13 residues. V shed 2 bases and J shed 7 bases, with 14 bases lying between them. The CDR3 loop is CSVEQAFGGGYTF. The CDR3 region has the DNA TGCAGCGTTGAACAGGCCTTTGGGGGTGGCTACACCTTC.

The CDR3 is CASSLARRVGVLETQYF. In nucleotides, the CDR3 is TGTGCCAGCAGTTTAGCGCGTCGGGTAGGAGTCTTGGAGACCCAGTACTTC. The chain joins TRBV12-3 or TRBV12-4 to TRBJ2-5, with D uncertain. Trimming stripped 0 bases from V and 5 bases from J, with 19 bases between. The CDR3 extends over 17 amino acids.